Detailed here is one T cell receptor (beta chain). The sample is drawn from a study of T cells in Graves' hyperthyroidism and ophthalmopathy. The CDR3 contains 13 residues. V was pared by 2 bases and J by 2 bases, with 3 bases between. Amplification of TCR beta CDR3 regions used RNA as the template. During a first-round RT-PCR of the TCR CDR3, the HTBI primer set was used. TCRdb redid the calling of the multiplex PCR reads with MiXCR, one entry per CDR3 protein. The repertoire has roughly 750,000 distinct CDR3 sequences, roughly 15% of them found once; the top ten carry roughly 8%. Diagnoses used clinical symptoms, serum thyroxine and TRAb, thyroid ultrasound and orbital computed tomography.

This TCR was recovered from a man between 18 and 29 years old with Graves' hyperthyroidism. The specimen was blood. The genes are TRBV12-3 or TRBV12-4 and TRBJ2-2; no clear D. The CDR3 nucleotides read TGTGCCAGCAGTTTAATAAACACCGGGGAGCTGTTTTTT. Translated: CASSLINTGELFF.